These 4 T cell receptor beta chains were all obtained from the same sample, sequenced in a study of blood T cell repertoires in COVID-19. Here immunoSEQ multiplex PCR was the method, and the copy in TCRdb shows in-frame clones only, minus some. The repertoire holds over 85,000 clones, with about 82% as singletons. The sequenced sample was peripheral blood. Every receptor here comes from a man aged 50-60 years with acute or convalescent COVID-19.

The count of this clone is one. This rearrangement joins TRBV5-1 to TRBJ1-2; 9 bases are shared with TRBD1. V gave up 0 bases and J gave up 8 bases; unmatched junction bases: 14. The CDR3 loop spans 17 amino acids. Germline V gene sequence: CDR1 SGHRS, CDR2 YFSETQ. As DNA, the CDR3 is TGCGCCAGCAGCTTGGCCACAGGGGGCCAAATAGCTCAGGGCTACACCTTC. This codes for CASSLATGGQIAQGYTF.

The chain is built from TRBV6-5 and TRBJ2-7; possibly TRBD2 for D (6 bases). Looked up from germline, CDR1 is MNHEY and CDR2 is SVGAGI. The CDR3 has 15 amino acids. Deletions cut 0 bases from V and 2 bases from J, with 11 bases between. The CDR3 loop reads CASSYSSGDTYEQYF. CDR3 DNA sequence: TGTGCCAGCAGTTACTCGTCGGGAGACACCTACGAGCAGTACTTC.

This chain connects TRBV19 to TRBJ2-7, with 7 bases matching TRBD1. This CDR3 comprises 14 residues. With 5 bases clipped from V and 1 base from J, the junction kept 5 bases outside the gene matches. The germline V gene encodes CDR1 LNHDA and CDR2 SQIVND (reference sequence). The CDR3 DNA reads TGTGCCAGTAGTCCCCGGGACAGATCCTACGAGCAGTACTTC. Protein: CASSPRDRSYEQYF.

This clone was seen a few times. The J gene is TRBJ1-2, the V gene TRBV7-2; D ambiguous. In germline, CDR1 is SGHTA, CDR2 FQGNSA. The CDR3 sequence is 14 residues long. Trimming took off 5 bases at V and 4 bases at J, with 14 bases between the two ends. The CDR3 protein is CASSTHREPYGYTF. The CDR3 DNA is TGTGCCAGCAGCACTCACCGGGAGCCCTATGGCTACACCTTC.